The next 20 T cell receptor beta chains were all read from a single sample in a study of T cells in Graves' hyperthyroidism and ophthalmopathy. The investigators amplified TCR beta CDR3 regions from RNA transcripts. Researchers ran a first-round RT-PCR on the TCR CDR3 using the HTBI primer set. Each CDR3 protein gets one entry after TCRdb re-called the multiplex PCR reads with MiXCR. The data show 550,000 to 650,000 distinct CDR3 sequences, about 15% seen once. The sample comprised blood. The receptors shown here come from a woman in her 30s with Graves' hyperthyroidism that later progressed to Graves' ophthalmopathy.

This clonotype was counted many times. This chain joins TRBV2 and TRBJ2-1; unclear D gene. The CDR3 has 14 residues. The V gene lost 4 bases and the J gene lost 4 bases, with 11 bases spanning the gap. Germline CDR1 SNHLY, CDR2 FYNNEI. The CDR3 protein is CASSGLQIYNEQFF. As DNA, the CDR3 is TGTGCCAGCAGTGGTCTACAGATTTACAATGAGCAGTTCTTC. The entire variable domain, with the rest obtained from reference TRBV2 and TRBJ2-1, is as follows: EPEVTQTPSHQVTQMGQEVILRCVPISNHLYFYWYRQILGQKVEFLVSFYNNEISEKSEIFDDQFSVERPDGSNFTLKIRSTKLEDSAMYFCASSGLQIYNEQFFGPGTRLTVL.

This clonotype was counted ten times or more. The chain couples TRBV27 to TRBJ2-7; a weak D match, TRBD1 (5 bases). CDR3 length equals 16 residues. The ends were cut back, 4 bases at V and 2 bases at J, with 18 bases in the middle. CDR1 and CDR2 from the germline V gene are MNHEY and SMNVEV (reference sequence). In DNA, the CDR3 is TGTGCCAGCAGTTCCCGGCCAGGGAAGTCGCCCTACGAGCAGTACTTC. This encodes CASSSRPGKSPYEQYF.

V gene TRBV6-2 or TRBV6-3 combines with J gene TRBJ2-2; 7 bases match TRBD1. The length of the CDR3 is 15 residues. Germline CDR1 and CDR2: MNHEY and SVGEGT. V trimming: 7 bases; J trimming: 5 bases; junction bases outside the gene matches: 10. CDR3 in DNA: TGTGCCAGCACCCAAGACAGGGTTGGTACCGGGGAGCTGTTTTTT. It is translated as CASTQDRVGTGELFF.

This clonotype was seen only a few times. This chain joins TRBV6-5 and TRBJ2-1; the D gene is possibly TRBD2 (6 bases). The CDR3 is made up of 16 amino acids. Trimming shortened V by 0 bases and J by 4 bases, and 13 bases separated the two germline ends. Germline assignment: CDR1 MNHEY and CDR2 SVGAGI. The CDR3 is CASSYSRAGPYNEQFF. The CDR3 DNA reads TGTGCCAGCAGTTACTCGAGAGCGGGCCCTTACAATGAGCAGTTCTTC.

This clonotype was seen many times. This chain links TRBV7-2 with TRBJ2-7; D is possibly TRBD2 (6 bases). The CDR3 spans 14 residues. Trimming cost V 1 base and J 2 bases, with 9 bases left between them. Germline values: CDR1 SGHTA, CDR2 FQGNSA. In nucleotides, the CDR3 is TGTGCCAGCAGCTTAGACGGGAGACCCTACGAGCAGTACTTC. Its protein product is CASSLDGRPYEQYF.

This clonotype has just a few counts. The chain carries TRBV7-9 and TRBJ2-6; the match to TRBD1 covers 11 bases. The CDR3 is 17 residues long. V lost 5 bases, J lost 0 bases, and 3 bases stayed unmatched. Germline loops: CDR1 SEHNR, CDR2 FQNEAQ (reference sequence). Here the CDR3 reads CASSRGQGASGANVLTF. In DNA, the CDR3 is TGTGCCAGCAGCCGAGGACAGGGGGCCTCTGGGGCCAACGTCCTGACTTTC. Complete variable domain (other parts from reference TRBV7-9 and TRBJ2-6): DTGVSQNPRHKITKRGQNVTFRCDPISEHNRLYWYRQTLGQGPEFLTYFQNEAQLEKSRLLSDRFSAERPKGSFSTLEIQRTEQGDSAMYLCASSRGQGASGANVLTFGAGSRLTVL.

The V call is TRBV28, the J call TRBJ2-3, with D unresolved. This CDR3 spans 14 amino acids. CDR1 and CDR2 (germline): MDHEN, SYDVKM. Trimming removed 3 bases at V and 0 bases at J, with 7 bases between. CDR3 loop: CASSFHSSTDTQYF. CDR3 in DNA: TGTGCCAGCAGTTTCCACTCTAGCACAGATACGCAGTATTTT. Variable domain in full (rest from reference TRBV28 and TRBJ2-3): DVKVTQSSRYLVKRTGEKVFLECVQDMDHENMFWYRQDPGLGLRLIYFSYDVKMKEKGDIPEGYSVSREKKERFSLILESASTNQTSMYLCASSFHSSTDTQYFGPGTRLTVL.

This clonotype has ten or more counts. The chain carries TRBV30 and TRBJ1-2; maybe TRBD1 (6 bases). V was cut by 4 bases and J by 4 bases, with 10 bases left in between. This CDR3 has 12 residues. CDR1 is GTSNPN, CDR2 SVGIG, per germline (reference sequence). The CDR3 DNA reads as TGTGCCTGGAACGGGGGCCTCTATGGCTACACCTTC. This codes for CAWNGGLYGYTF.

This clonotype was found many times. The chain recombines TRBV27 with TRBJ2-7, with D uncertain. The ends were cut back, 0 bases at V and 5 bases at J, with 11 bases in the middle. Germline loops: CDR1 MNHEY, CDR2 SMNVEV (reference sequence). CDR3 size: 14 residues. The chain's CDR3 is CASSLSGPPDEQYF. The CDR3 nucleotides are TGTGCCAGCAGTTTATCCGGCCCCCCGGACGAGCAGTACTTC.

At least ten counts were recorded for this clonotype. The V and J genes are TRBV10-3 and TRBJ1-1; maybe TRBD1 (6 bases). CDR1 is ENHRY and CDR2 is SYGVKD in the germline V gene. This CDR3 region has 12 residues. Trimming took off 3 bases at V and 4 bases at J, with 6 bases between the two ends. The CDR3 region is CAISEGGTEAFF. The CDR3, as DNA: TGTGCCATCAGTGAAGGGGGCACTGAAGCTTTCTTT.

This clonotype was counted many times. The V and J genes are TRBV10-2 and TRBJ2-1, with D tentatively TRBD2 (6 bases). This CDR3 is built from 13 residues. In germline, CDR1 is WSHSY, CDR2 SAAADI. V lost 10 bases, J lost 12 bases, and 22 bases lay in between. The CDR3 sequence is CANGGGGNGMQFF. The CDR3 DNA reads TGCGCCAACGGGGGAGGAGGTAATGGTATGCAGTTCTTC.

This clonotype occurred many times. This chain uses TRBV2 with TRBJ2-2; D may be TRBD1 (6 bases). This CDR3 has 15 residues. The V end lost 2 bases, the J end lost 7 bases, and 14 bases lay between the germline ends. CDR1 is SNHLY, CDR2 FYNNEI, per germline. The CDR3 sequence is CASSENRVVGGELFF. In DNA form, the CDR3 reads TGTGCCAGCAGTGAAAACAGGGTGGTTGGCGGGGAGCTGTTTTTT.

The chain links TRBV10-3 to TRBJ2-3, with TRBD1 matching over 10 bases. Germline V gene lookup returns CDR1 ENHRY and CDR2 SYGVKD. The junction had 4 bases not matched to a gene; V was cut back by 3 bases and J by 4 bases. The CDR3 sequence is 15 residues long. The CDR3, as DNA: TGTGCCATCAGTGACTCGGGACAGGGGCCAGATACGCAGTATTTT. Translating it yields CAISDSGQGPDTQYF.

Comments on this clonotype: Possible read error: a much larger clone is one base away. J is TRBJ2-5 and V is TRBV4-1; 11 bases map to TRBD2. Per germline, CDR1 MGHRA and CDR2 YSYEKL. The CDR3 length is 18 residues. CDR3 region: CASSQDSGRASSQATQYF. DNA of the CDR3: TGCGCCAGCAGCCAAGATAGCGGGAGGGCCTCCTCCCAAGCGACCCAGTACTTC.

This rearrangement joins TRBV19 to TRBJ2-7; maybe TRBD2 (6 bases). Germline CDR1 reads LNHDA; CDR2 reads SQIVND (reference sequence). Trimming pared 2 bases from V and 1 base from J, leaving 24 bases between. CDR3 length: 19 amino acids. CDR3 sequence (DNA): TGTGCCAGTAGTATAAACGGGGGTGGGGTTTCAAAAACTTCCTACGAGCAGTACTTC. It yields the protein CASSINGGGVSKTSYEQYF.

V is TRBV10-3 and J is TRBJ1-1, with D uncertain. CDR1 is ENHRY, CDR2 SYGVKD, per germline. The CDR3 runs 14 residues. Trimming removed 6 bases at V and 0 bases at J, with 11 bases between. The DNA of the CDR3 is TGTGCCATCAGATCGACGGGGATGAACACTGAAGCTTTCTTT. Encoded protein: CAIRSTGMNTEAFF.

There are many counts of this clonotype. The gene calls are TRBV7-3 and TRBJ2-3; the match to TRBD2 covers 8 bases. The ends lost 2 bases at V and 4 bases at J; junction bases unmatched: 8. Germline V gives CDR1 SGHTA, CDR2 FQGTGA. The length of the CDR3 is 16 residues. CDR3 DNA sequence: TGTGCCAGCAGCTTATCTCCGGGAGGGCCCTCAGATACGCAGTATTTT. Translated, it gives CASSLSPGGPSDTQYF.

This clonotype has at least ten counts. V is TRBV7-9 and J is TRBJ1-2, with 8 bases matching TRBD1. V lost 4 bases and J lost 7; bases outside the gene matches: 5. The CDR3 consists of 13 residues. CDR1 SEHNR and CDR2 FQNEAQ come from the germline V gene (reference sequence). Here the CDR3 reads CASSSDRESGYTF. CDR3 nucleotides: TGTGCCAGCAGCTCGGACAGGGAAAGTGGCTACACCTTC. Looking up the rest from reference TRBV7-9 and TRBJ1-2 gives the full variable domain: DTGVSQNPRHKITKRGQNVTFRCDPISEHNRLYWYRQTLGQGPEFLTYFQNEAQLEKSRLLSDRFSAERPKGSFSTLEIQRTEQGDSAMYLCASSSDRESGYTFGSGTRLTVV.

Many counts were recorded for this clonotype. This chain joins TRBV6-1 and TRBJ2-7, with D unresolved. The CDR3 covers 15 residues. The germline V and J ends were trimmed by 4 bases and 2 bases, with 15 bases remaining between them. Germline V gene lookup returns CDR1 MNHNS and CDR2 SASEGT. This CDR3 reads CASSATAWAAYEQYF. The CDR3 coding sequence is TGTGCCAGCAGTGCTACCGCTTGGGCGGCCTACGAGCAGTACTTC.

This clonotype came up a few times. In DNA, the CDR3 is TGTGCCAGCAGCTTAGTGACGGGGTCCGATCAGCCCCAGCATTTT. Its translation: CASSLVTGSDQPQHF. The chain employs TRBV11-3 and TRBJ1-5; no definite D call. Trimming removed 1 base from V and 5 bases from J, with 12 bases in between. The CDR3 totals 15 residues. The germline CDR1 and CDR2 sequences are SGHNT and YENEEA.